This T cell receptor beta chain was observed in a study of human T cells and chemical hapten exposure. Study-level background: Small pooled library volume differences mainly caused per-sample TCR yield variation.

Each CDR3 protein gets one entry after TCRdb re-called the RACE reads with MiXCR. The table lists over 55,000 distinct CDR3 sequences, approximately 12% of them singletons. Germline V gives CDR1 MNHNY, CDR2 SVGAGI (reference sequence). This CDR3 spans 13 amino acids. Trimming took 7 bases from V and 6 from J, leaving 15 bases between them. Described time point: patch test 3, about 24 weeks after DPC sensitization. Treatment meaning: therapeutic diphenylcyclopropenone sensitization with weekly scalp DPC. Unfractionated whole blood served as the source for total RNA extraction. Ten or more counts support this clonotype. Its antigen is undetermined. Study conclusions and caveats: TCRs at high frequency, those above 1 in 1000, did not change with DPC sensitization.

This specimen was whole blood, taken in connection with sensitization to the hapten diphenylcyclopropenone (DPC). This chain connects TRBV6-6 to TRBJ1-1; a possible D gene is TRBD1 (5 bases). This clonotype was sampled from a woman between 50 and 59 years old with alopecia areata. Some clones in this sample may be carry-over from other donors' samples. The CDR3 bases are TGTGCCAGCAACGAGGGTGTAGGGGCTGAAGCTTTCTTT. It translates to CASNEGVGAEAFF.